This T cell receptor beta chain comes out of a study of cytomegalovirus exposure and HLA in healthy donors. General study results and limits: Reported findings show TCR beta sequences accurately forecast HLA-A and HLA-B alleles in most subjects. When a later analysis was performed, an Asian-associated ancestry cluster reportedly had fewer N-insertions than the roughly 630-donor mean. Common viral pathogens (according to a later analysis) appeared linked to several of the most significant clusters. Of the V segments, some could not be distinguished, including TRBV6-2 and TRBV6-3, and were excluded.

The length of the CDR3 is 15 residues. Germline V CDR1 and CDR2: MDHEN, SYDVKM. A multiplex PCR was run with 60 Vbeta primers and 13 Jbeta primers. The repertoire was sequenced with immunoSEQ multiplex PCR; TCRdb's copy has only in-frame clones and lacks some. Of 200,000 to 250,000 clones detected, about 82% appear once; the ten largest clones hold 2.9%. Turning to this clone: Its antigen is unknown. One end of the junction varies from germline; a read error may be responsible.

The V gene is TRBV28, the J gene TRBJ2-6, with D perhaps matching TRBD1 (6 bases). This clonotype originated in a man between 25 and 39 years old in good health and CMV-seronegative. Material for sequencing was PBMCs. CDR3: CASSPGGAGASVLTF. CDR3 DNA: TGTGCCAGCAGTCCTGGGGGCGCTGGGGCCAGCGTCCTGACTTTC. The entire variable domain, with the rest obtained from reference TRBV28 and TRBJ2-6, is as follows: DVKVTQSSRYLVKRTGEKVFLECVQDMDHENMFWYRQDPGLGLRLIYFSYDVKMKEKGDIPEGYSVSREKKERFSLILESASTNQTSMYLCASSPGGAGASVLTFGAGSRLTVL.